The subject of this entry is one T cell receptor (beta chain). Its specificity is not known. These data originate in a study of T cell responses to AZD1222 COVID-19 vaccine. Study-level findings and limits: Increased Spike-specific TCR breadth and depth were observed after two AZD1222 doses.

This table comes from immunoSEQ multiplex PCR, and its TCRdb copy is limited to in-frame clones, with some not included. Found here are some 170,000 clones, over 80% of them singletons; the top ten hold around 1%. Germline V gene lookup returns CDR1 GTSNPN and CDR2 SVGIG (reference sequence). With 5 bases clipped from V and 9 bases from J, the junction kept 7 bases outside the gene matches. CDR3 length equals 12 residues. The sequence was collected from an adult who received the MenACWY meningococcal vaccine as a control. The material was peripheral blood, obtained 28 days after the second dose of the MenACWY control vaccine. This rearrangement joins TRBV30 to TRBJ1-5; 7 bases are shared with TRBD1. The CDR3 nucleotides are TGTGCCTGGCAGTTTACAGGGGTGCCCCAGCATTTT. Its translation: CAWQFTGVPQHF.